A single sample gave rise to the 23 T cell receptor beta chains below, sequenced in a study of Graves' ophthalmopathy and Graves' hyperthyroidism. Amplified TCR beta CDR3 regions were obtained using RNA transcripts as template. HTBI primers were used in a first-round RT-PCR, which preceded a second-round multiplex PCR. TCRdb independently ran MiXCR on the multiplex PCR reads; one entry per CDR3 protein. The repertoire consists of 400,000 to 450,000 distinct CDR3 sequences, with approximately 21% occurring once and the leading ten covering under 3%. The material sequenced was peripheral blood. These receptors came from a woman under 30 with stable Graves' hyperthyroidism.

The chain joins TRBV20-1 to TRBJ2-7; 7 nucleotides align to TRBD1. There are 12 residues in the CDR3. CDR1 and CDR2 from the germline V gene are DFQATT and SNEGSKA (reference sequence). The junction had 3 bases not matched to a gene; V was cut back by 5 bases and J by 2 bases. Written as DNA, the CDR3 is TGCAGTGCTGAGGGACAGACCTACGAGCAGTACTTC. Its protein is CSAEGQTYEQYF.

With respect to this clonotype: This may be a read error, as it is one base from a much larger clone. This rearrangement joins TRBV6-1 to TRBJ2-5; D perhaps matches TRBD2 (5 bases). The CDR3 has 11 residues. CDR1 MNHNS and CDR2 SASEGT come from the germline V gene. The CDR3 region is CASREVETQDF. The DNA of the CDR3 is TGTGCCAGCAGGGAGGTAGAGACCCAGGACTTC.

This clonotype showed up just a few times. One base away lies a much larger clone, so this may be a sequencing read error. This chain connects TRBV20-1 to TRBJ2-7, with D perhaps matching TRBD2 (6 bases). In germline, CDR1 is DFQATT, CDR2 SNEGSKA (reference sequence). The CDR3 runs to 13 residues. In DNA form, the CDR3 reads TGCAGTGCTAGGCTAGCGTATACCTACGAGCAGTGCTTC. This gives the protein CSARLAYTYEQCF.

At least ten counts were recorded for this clonotype. CDR3 sequence reads: CASRRLAAYEQYF. The CDR3 DNA follows: TGCGCCAGCAGACGACTAGCGGCCTACGAGCAGTACTTC. This chain links TRBV5-1 with TRBJ2-7; 9 bases are a match to TRBD2. The V and J ends lost 5 bases and 2 bases, in that order; junction bases with no gene match: 2. CDR3 size: 13 residues. Looked up from germline, CDR1 is SGHRS and CDR2 is YFSETQ.

CDR3 coding DNA: TGTGCCAGCAGTTCGACGGGTAGGGACTATGGCTACACCTTC. It yields the protein CASSSTGRDYGYTF. The J gene is TRBJ1-2, the V gene TRBV12-3 or TRBV12-4; D not certain. Trimming took 4 bases from V and 3 from J, leaving 12 bases between them. The CDR3 consists of 14 residues.

This clonotype was detected ten times or more. V usage is TRBV4-3 and J usage is TRBJ2-7, with 7 positions matching TRBD1. This CDR3 has 16 amino acids. Germline lookup yields CDR1 LGHNA and CDR2 YSLEER. V gave up 0 bases and J gave up 0 bases; unmatched junction bases: 5. The CDR3 protein is CASSQDWTGPSYEQYF. CDR3 nucleotides: TGCGCCAGCAGCCAAGATTGGACAGGCCCCTCCTACGAGCAGTACTTC.

This clonotype was seen many times. The chain employs TRBV19 and TRBJ2-7; TRBD2 matches 13 bases. Germline assignment: CDR1 LNHDA and CDR2 SQIVND (reference sequence). The CDR3 runs to 14 residues. Losses at the gene ends were 10 bases for V and 0 bases for J; bases not matched to a gene: 3. For the CDR3, the DNA is TGTGCCACCCGGACTAGCGGGAGCTCCTACGAGCAGTACTTC. This sequence encodes CATRTSGSSYEQYF.

This clonotype was detected ten times or more. The chain has TRBV20-1 and TRBJ1-1, with D uncertain. Trimming cost V 5 bases and J 4 bases, with 11 bases left between them. CDR1 DFQATT and CDR2 SNEGSKA come from the germline V gene (reference sequence). This CDR3 is built from 12 residues. The CDR3 coding sequence is TGCAGTGCTGAACGAGAGGGCACTGAAGCTTTCTTT. This sequence encodes CSAEREGTEAFF.

This clonotype was seen ten or more times. The chain couples TRBV27 to TRBJ2-6; D is ambiguous. Trimming cost V 6 bases and J 6 bases, with 12 bases left between them. The CDR3 is 14 amino acids. Germline CDR1 and CDR2: MNHEY and SMNVEV (reference sequence). This CDR3 reads CASRPTLAANVLTF. As DNA, the CDR3 is TGTGCCAGCAGACCTACTCTGGCGGCCAACGTCCTGACTTTC.

This clonotype has a count of ten or more. The gene calls are TRBV28 and TRBJ1-2; 9 nucleotides agree with TRBD1. J lost 6 bases, V lost 8 bases, and 1 base had no gene match. From germline, CDR1 is MDHEN and CDR2 SYDVKM. There are 11 residues in the CDR3. This chain's CDR3 is CASGQGNGYTF. CDR3 nucleotide sequence: TGTGCCAGCGGACAGGGGAATGGCTACACCTTC.

The V gene is TRBV13, the J gene TRBJ2-5, with 10 bases aligning to TRBD1. V lost 5 bases and J lost 6; bases outside the gene matches: 9. From germline, CDR1 is PRHDT and CDR2 FYEKMQ (reference sequence). The CDR3 totals 15 residues. CDR3 loop: CASSLAPGQGKTQYF. In nucleotides, the CDR3 is TGTGCCAGCAGCCTCGCGCCGGGACAGGGGAAGACCCAGTACTTC.

This clonotype was seen repeatedly, ten times or more. The chain uses TRBV11-2 and TRBJ1-2; no definite D call. The length of the CDR3 is 14 residues. Trimming pared 4 bases from V and 7 bases from J, leaving 16 bases between. Germline values: CDR1 SGHAT, CDR2 FQNNGV. CDR3 DNA sequence: TGTGCCAGCAGCTCAACTCGGGCGGGCGGTGGCTACACCTTC. It codes for CASSSTRAGGGYTF.

The chain employs TRBV6-1 and TRBJ2-2, with D unclear. The germline gives CDR1 MNHNS, CDR2 SASEGT. The CDR3 spans 14 residues. Trimming removed 4 bases at V and 6 bases at J, with 12 bases between. The CDR3 nucleotides are TGTGCCAGCAGTGTAGGGATGGACGCCGGGGAGCTGTTTTTT. As protein: CASSVGMDAGELFF.

This clonotype was counted at least ten times. V usage is TRBV5-6 and J usage is TRBJ1-5; 9 nucleotides match TRBD1. CDR3 size: 16 residues. CDR1 and CDR2 from the germline V gene are SGHDT and YYEEEE. The V gene end was trimmed by 4 bases and the J gene end by 0 bases; junction bases not matched to a gene: 5. CDR3 region: CASSRGTGYSNQPQHF. The CDR3 DNA follows: TGTGCCAGCAGCAGAGGGACAGGGTATAGCAATCAGCCCCAGCATTTT.

J is TRBJ2-5 and V is TRBV5-1; 9 bases fit TRBD2. The CDR3 runs to 16 residues. V lost 0 bases and J lost 4; bases outside the gene matches: 7. Germline CDR1 is SGHRS and CDR2 is YFSETQ. CDR3 sequence reads: CASSLGGRALRETQYF. The CDR3, as DNA: TGCGCCAGCAGCTTGGGCGGGAGGGCCCTTCGAGAGACCCAGTACTTC.

This clonotype has a count of ten or more. V is TRBV19 and J is TRBJ2-5, with a weak D call TRBD2 (5 bases). Per the germline V gene, CDR1 is LNHDA and CDR2 is SQIVND (reference sequence). The CDR3 is 15 residues long. V shed 5 bases and J shed 7 bases, with 20 bases lying between them. CDR3 DNA: TGTGCCAGTAGTCTCTCCCGGGATCGAGAGTGGACCCAGTACTTC. This translates into CASSLSRDREWTQYF.

This clonotype was observed at least ten times. V usage is TRBV9 and J usage is TRBJ1-3; the D is unclear. This CDR3 region has 18 residues. Looked up from germline, CDR1 is SGDLS and CDR2 is YYNGEE. Trimming took off 0 bases at V and 0 bases at J, with 16 bases between the two ends. In nucleotides, the CDR3 is TGTGCCAGCAGCGTAGTCCCCATACAGCAGAGCTCTGGAAACACCATATATTTT. Protein: CASSVVPIQQSSGNTIYF.

The chain recombines TRBV7-9 with TRBJ2-7; 8 bases match TRBD1. Germline CDR1 is SEHNR and CDR2 is FQNEAQ (reference sequence). This CDR3 contains 15 residues. Unmatched junction bases numbered 5, after V lost 4 bases and J lost 0 bases. For the CDR3, the DNA is TGTGCCAGCAGCTCTAGGACAGGGTGCTCCTACGAGCAGTACTTC. Its protein product is CASSSRTGCSYEQYF. The whole variable domain, filled in from reference TRBV7-9 and TRBJ2-7, reads DTGVSQNPRHKITKRGQNVTFRCDPISEHNRLYWYRQTLGQGPEFLTYFQNEAQLEKSRLLSDRFSAERPKGSFSTLEIQRTEQGDSAMYLCASSSRTGCSYEQYFGPGTRLTVT.

This clonotype was detected ten times or more. In DNA, the CDR3 is TGTGCCAGCAGCTCATCCGGGGGAGAACGGGAGACCCAGTACTTC. Encoded protein: CASSSSGGERETQYF. The chain joins TRBV11-2 to TRBJ2-5, with a possible D match to TRBD2 (6 bases). Trimming removed 4 bases at V and 5 bases at J, with 17 bases between. Germline lookup yields CDR1 SGHAT and CDR2 FQNNGV. The CDR3 is made up of 15 amino acids.

This clonotype was recorded many times. The chain employs TRBV2 and TRBJ2-7; tentatively, D is TRBD2 (6 bases). Between the trimmed V and J ends, which lost 7 bases and 2 bases, there was a span of 15 bases. The CDR3 is 14 amino acids. Germline CDR1 SNHLY, CDR2 FYNNEI. The CDR3 reads CASMGGVRTYEQYF. The CDR3 nucleotides read TGTGCCAGCATGGGGGGAGTCAGAACCTACGAGCAGTACTTC.

In its sample, this clonotype was seen many times. This rearrangement joins TRBV5-1 to TRBJ1-1, with D possibly matching TRBD1 (6 bases). V was shortened by 3 bases and J by 3 bases, with 12 bases between the two germline ends. CDR3 length: 14 residues. Germline V gives CDR1 SGHRS, CDR2 YFSETQ. Written as DNA, the CDR3 is TGCGCCAGCAGCTCGGGACAACCATACACTGAAGCTTTCTTT. Translation gives CASSSGQPYTEAFF. The whole variable domain, remainder taken from reference TRBV5-1 and TRBJ1-1, is KAGVTQTPRYLIKTRGQQVTLSCSPISGHRSVSWYQQTPGQGLQFLFEYFSETQRNKGNFPGRFSGRQFSNSRSEMNVSTLELGDSALYLCASSSGQPYTEAFFGQGTRLTVV.

This clonotype came up many times. The chain links TRBV6-5 to TRBJ2-5; D may match TRBD1 or TRBD2 (5 bases each). The CDR3 covers 15 residues. V gave up 5 bases and J gave up 1 base, with 14 bases separating them. The germline V gene has CDR1 MNHEY and CDR2 SVGAGI. The CDR3 sequence is CASSPGSAAQETQYF. CDR3 nucleotide sequence: TGTGCCAGCAGTCCAGGGAGTGCGGCCCAAGAGACCCAGTACTTC.

Worth noting for this clonotype: This may be a read error, as it is one base from a much larger clone. The chain employs TRBV12-3 or TRBV12-4 and TRBJ1-3; D unresolved. The CDR3 sequence is 13 residues long. V lost 3 bases to trimming and J lost 1 base, with 4 bases between them. CDR3 in amino acids: CASSFKSGNTIYF. The CDR3, as DNA: TGTGCCAGCAGTTTTAAATCTGGAAACACCATATATTTT.